Shown below are 25 T cell receptor beta chains from a single sample sequenced in a study of T-cell reconstitution after alpha-beta-depleted transplantation in children. Molecular barcoding with unique molecular identifiers was used for the TCRbeta library. TCRdb fed the PCR reads into MiXCR, producing one record per CDR3 protein. The sample consists of 100,000 or so distinct CDR3 sequences, about 8% of them appearing once. Source: PBMCs, taken before TCRalphabeta/CD19-depleted stem cell transplant. All receptors derive from a boy aged 2-15 years with acute lymphoblastic leukemia, due to receive a stem cell transplant.

This clonotype was picked up a small number of times. This chain links TRBV11-2 with TRBJ2-3, with 11 nucleotides matching TRBD2. The CDR3 length is 17 residues. With V trimmed by 3 bases and J by 5 bases, 10 bases remained unmatched. CDR1 and CDR2 from the germline V gene are SGHAT and FQNNGV. CDR3 residues: CASSLISGGALEDTQYF. CDR3 in DNA: TGTGCCAGCAGCTTGATTAGCGGGGGGGCTCTAGAAGATACGCAGTATTTT.

Many counts were recorded for this clonotype. This rearrangement joins TRBV12-3 or TRBV12-4 to TRBJ2-2, with TRBD2 matching 10 bases. With 10 bases clipped from V and 5 bases from J, the junction kept 7 bases outside the gene matches. The CDR3 length is 14 residues. CDR3 in amino acids: CAIPRAGGTGELFF. For the CDR3, the DNA is TGTGCCATCCCCCGAGCGGGGGGGACCGGGGAGCTGTTTTTT.

This clonotype has a count of ten or more. This chain joins TRBV7-2 and TRBJ2-2; no clear D. V shed 4 bases and J shed 0 bases, with 3 bases lying between them. CDR3 length equals 13 residues. Per the germline V gene, CDR1 is SGHTA and CDR2 is FQGNSA. CDR3 region: CASSSSNTGELFF. CDR3 nucleotides: TGTGCCAGCAGCTCTTCGAACACCGGGGAGCTGTTTTTT.

This clonotype was counted many times. The chain is built from TRBV9 and TRBJ1-2, with TRBD1 as a possible D gene (5 bases). V lost 0 bases and J lost 8, with 11 bases in between. Germline CDR1 and CDR2: SGDLS and YYNGEE. This CDR3 comprises 13 residues. The CDR3, as DNA: TGTGCCAGCAGCGTAGATCAGGGTCGCGGCTACACCTTC. Protein: CASSVDQGRGYTF.

This clonotype occurred many times. The rearrangement joins TRBV9 to TRBJ2-1, with 13 bases identical to TRBD2. From germline, CDR1 is SGDLS and CDR2 YYNGEE. Trimming took 3 bases from V and 7 from J; bases not matched to a gene: 4. The CDR3 length is 15 residues. CDR3: CASSARTSGGNEQFF. DNA for the CDR3: TGTGCCAGCAGCGCCCGGACTAGCGGGGGAAATGAGCAGTTCTTC. The entire variable domain, with the rest obtained from reference TRBV9 and TRBJ2-1, is as follows: DSGVTQTPKHLITATGQRVTLRCSPRSGDLSVYWYQQSLDQGLQFLIQYYNGEERAKGNILERFSAQQFPDLHSELNLSSLELGDSALYFCASSARTSGGNEQFFGPGTRLTVL.

This clonotype was counted at least ten times. This chain connects TRBV7-2 to TRBJ1-1; D gene uncertain. Germline V gene sequence: CDR1 SGHTA, CDR2 FQGNSA. The CDR3 contains 15 residues. The V gene lost 5 bases and the J gene lost 4 bases, with 17 bases spanning the gap. DNA of the CDR3: TGTGCCAGCAGCCCACCGGGGTCGTGGAGCACTGAAGCTTTCTTT. This gives the protein CASSPPGSWSTEAFF.

J is TRBJ2-1 and V is TRBV9; D is possibly TRBD2 (6 bases). Deletions cut 10 bases from V and 7 bases from J, with 15 bases between. The CDR3 covers 12 residues. Germline-derived CDR1 and CDR2 are SGDLS and YYNGEE. The CDR3 here is CASTGLRNEQFF. CDR3 DNA: TGTGCCTCCACGGGACTCAGAAATGAGCAGTTCTTC.

This clonotype was seen at least ten times. Written as DNA, the CDR3 is TGTGCCAGCAGACCTACTAGCGAAGCGACCCAGTACTTC. Its translation: CASRPTSEATQYF. V is TRBV11-1 and J is TRBJ2-5; the match to TRBD2 covers 7 bases. Germline V lookup: CDR1 SGHAT, CDR2 FQDESV (reference sequence). The CDR3 extends over 13 amino acids. The J segment lost 7 bases and the V segment lost 6 bases, leaving 8 bases of the junction unmatched.

In this sample, this clonotype turned up many times. The chain employs TRBV29-1 and TRBJ1-1; D remains unclear. The CDR3 covers 12 residues. Germline V gives CDR1 SQVTM, CDR2 ANQGSEA. The V end was cut by 1 base, the J end by 3 bases, with 6 bases between. The CDR3 sequence is CSVEGTDTEAFF. The DNA of the CDR3 is TGCAGCGTTGAAGGCACTGACACTGAAGCTTTCTTT.

This clonotype occurred many times. The chain couples TRBV2 to TRBJ1-2, with 9 bases that match TRBD1. J gave up 6 bases and V 1 base, and 6 bases lay outside the gene matches. The CDR3 loop spans 15 amino acids. Germline CDR1 and CDR2: SNHLY and FYNNEI. CDR3 loop: CASSEVLGQGNGYTF. In nucleotides, the CDR3 is TGTGCCAGCAGTGAAGTCCTGGGACAGGGAAATGGCTACACCTTC.

In its sample, this clonotype was seen many times. V usage is TRBV7-2 and J usage is TRBJ2-3; 11 bases are a match to TRBD2. Germline values: CDR1 SGHTA, CDR2 FQGNSA. The V gene end was trimmed by 5 bases and the J gene end by 1 base; junction bases not matched to a gene: 20. The CDR3 contains 21 residues. Here the CDR3 reads CASSLRPASGGLRRGTDTQYF. The CDR3 nucleotides are TGTGCCAGCAGCCTCCGCCCGGCTAGCGGGGGGCTTCGCCGGGGCACAGATACGCAGTATTTT.

This clonotype occurred many times. The chain has TRBV6-2 or TRBV6-3 and TRBJ2-1; 15 positions agree with TRBD2. Germline V gene sequence: CDR1 MNHEY, CDR2 SVGEGT. Trimming at V came to 2 bases and at J to 6 bases, leaving 8 bases not matched to a gene. The CDR3 totals 18 residues. CDR3 sequence: CASSYPPGLAGGFNEQFF. The CDR3 DNA sequence: TGTGCCAGCAGTTACCCACCGGGACTAGCGGGGGGTTTCAATGAGCAGTTCTTC.

This clonotype was picked up many times. CDR3 sequence: CSAIPGTSYEQYF. The CDR3 nucleotides are TGCAGTGCTATCCCCGGGACCTCCTACGAGCAGTACTTC. The rearrangement uses TRBV20-1 and TRBJ2-7; perhaps D is TRBD1 or TRBD2 (5 bases each). CDR1 DFQATT and CDR2 SNEGSKA come from the germline V gene (reference sequence). V was trimmed by 4 bases and J by 0 bases, leaving 10 bases between them. The CDR3 spans 13 residues.

In this sample, this clonotype turned up many times. The chain carries TRBV20-1 and TRBJ2-1, with D possibly matching TRBD1 (6 bases). Trimming cost V 5 bases and J 7 bases, with 9 bases left between them. CDR1 and CDR2 from the germline V gene are DFQATT and SNEGSKA (reference sequence). The CDR3 is made up of 11 amino acids. CDR3 region: CSALGQNEQFF. CDR3 coding DNA: TGCAGTGCTTTAGGACAGAATGAGCAGTTCTTC.

CDR3 coding DNA: TGTGCCAGCTCTCGTCCGGGAGGCTACGAGCAGTACTTC. Translation gives CASSRPGGYEQYF. The chain couples TRBV7-9 to TRBJ2-7; 7 bases agree with TRBD2. This CDR3 has 13 amino acids. Germline V gives CDR1 SEHNR, CDR2 FQNEAQ (reference sequence). V dropped 8 bases and J dropped 3; count of bases not matched to a gene: 7.

This clonotype has a handful of counts. The chain uses TRBV7-9 and TRBJ1-4, with TRBD1 as a possible D gene (5 bases). CDR3 size: 11 residues. V lost 10 bases, J lost 8 bases, and 11 bases lay in between. Germline CDR1 is SEHNR and CDR2 is FQNEAQ (reference sequence). The CDR3 nucleotides read TGTGCCAACTCGAAGGGGGAAAAACTGTTTTTT. Translation gives CANSKGEKLFF.

The rearrangement uses TRBV4-1 and TRBJ2-7, with D maybe TRBD1 (8 bases). CDR3 length: 14 residues. V shed 10 bases and J shed 7 bases, with 23 bases lying between them. The V gene's germline CDR1 is MGHRA and CDR2 YSYEKL. The CDR3 coding sequence is TGCGCCACCGGGACAGGACTGACGCGGGGGGAGCAGTACTTC. It yields the protein CATGTGLTRGEQYF.

This clonotype has ten or more counts. The CDR3 DNA sequence: TGCGCCAGCAGCTTTCAGCGGGGGAATGAGCAGTTCTTC. Encoded protein: CASSFQRGNEQFF. The chain has TRBV5-1 and TRBJ2-1; 8 bases fit TRBD2. This CDR3 spans 13 amino acids. Looked up from germline, CDR1 is SGHRS and CDR2 is YFSETQ. V lost 2 bases to trimming and J lost 7 bases; unmatched junction nucleotides: 2.

This clonotype showed up just a few times. The rearrangement links TRBV5-1 to TRBJ1-1, with D possibly being TRBD1 (5 bases). Germline V gives CDR1 SGHRS, CDR2 YFSETQ. The CDR3 consists of 14 residues. Trimming cost V 2 bases and J 1 base, with 9 bases left between them. DNA for the CDR3: TGCGCCAGCAGCTTCCCGGGGGGGAACACTGAAGCTTTCTTT. It is translated as CASSFPGGNTEAFF.

This clonotype showed up many times. V and J are TRBV2 and TRBJ1-3; D is perhaps TRBD1 (5 bases). The germline gives CDR1 SNHLY, CDR2 FYNNEI. Trimming pared 6 bases from V and 0 bases from J, leaving 9 bases between. The CDR3 spans 14 residues. The CDR3 loop is CASSPGGSGNTIYF. The CDR3 nucleotides read TGTGCCAGCAGCCCCGGGGGCTCTGGAAACACCATATATTTT. Drawing the rest from reference TRBV2 and TRBJ1-3, the complete variable domain is EPEVTQTPSHQVTQMGQEVILRCVPISNHLYFYWYRQILGQKVEFLVSFYNNEISEKSEIFDDQFSVERPDGSNFTLKIRSTKLEDSAMYFCASSPGGSGNTIYFGEGSWLTVV.

Worth noting for this clonotype: This could be a read error, since a much larger clone is one nucleotide away. The chain carries TRBV6-2 or TRBV6-3 and TRBJ2-1, with a weak D call TRBD2 (6 bases). There are 16 residues in the CDR3. Per germline, CDR1 MNHEY and CDR2 SVGEGT. V dropped 4 bases and J dropped 5 bases, with 18 bases sitting between them. CDR3 residues: CASSSRDSVLNNEQFF. CDR3 nucleotide sequence: TGTGCCAGCAGTTCCCGGGACTCCGTACTTAACAATGAGCAGTTCTTC.

This clonotype has more than one count but fewer than ten. The chain uses TRBV7-3 and TRBJ2-5, with 14 positions matching TRBD2. Trimming at V came to 5 bases and at J to 5 bases, leaving 10 bases not matched to a gene. Germline V gene lookup returns CDR1 SGHTA and CDR2 FQGTGA. The CDR3 spans 17 residues. This chain's CDR3 is CASSLGLAGAARETQYF. The CDR3 DNA reads as TGTGCCAGCAGCCTGGGACTAGCGGGGGCGGCTCGGGAGACCCAGTACTTC.

The DNA for the CDR3 is TGTGCCAGCAGTTCCGAATGGAACAAGAATGAAAAACTGTTTTTT. It is translated as CASSSEWNKNEKLFF. V usage is TRBV12-3 or TRBV12-4 and J usage is TRBJ1-4; D is undetermined. Trimming left V 4 bases short and J 5 bases short, with 14 bases between. This CDR3 has 15 residues.

On this clonotype: Just one base apart from a much larger clone, this may be a read error. This chain links TRBV18 with TRBJ2-1; TRBD1 matches 7 bases. The CDR3 is 15 residues long. Germline trimming cut 3 bases from V and 7 bases from J; bases unmatched to any gene: 9. CDR1 and CDR2 (germline): KGHSH, LQKENI. The CDR3 coding sequence is TGTGCCAGCTCACCGACAGGGTCAGTTGGGAATGAGCAGTTCTTC. Protein sequence: CASSPTGSVGNEQFF.

In this sample, this clonotype turned up many times. The chain joins TRBV4-1 to TRBJ1-5, with D uncertain. This CDR3 comprises 14 residues. The germline gives CDR1 MGHRA, CDR2 YSYEKL. V shed 1 base and J shed 5 bases, with 9 bases lying between them. CDR3 in amino acids: CASSQAIGDQPQHF. Here the CDR3 DNA reads TGCGCCAGCAGCCAAGCTATAGGCGATCAGCCCCAGCATTTT.